What follows is one T cell receptor (beta chain) and its context. This clonotype was counted ten times or more. Its recognized antigen is unknown. No base qualities exist here, and no much larger clone lies one base off it. Libraries of naive CD8 T cells were built from anywhere between about 17,000 and 1,000,000 sorted cells, with 10%, 30% or 50% of the purified RNA used. Naive CD8 T cells were FACS-sorted as CD8+CD4-CCR7+CD45RA+ on a BD FACSAria II into RLT Plus buffer. To test detection sensitivity, Jurkat RNA equivalent to roughly nine TCR copies was spiked into samples of about 19,000-1,000,000 naive CD8 T cells. Enrichment of CD8 T cells was performed with RosetteSep CD8+ T Cell Enrichment Cocktail and Ficoll-Paque, after which ACK red cell lysis was carried out. The V end gives up 4 bases and the J end 2 bases, leaving 6 bases in the junction not matched to a gene. In the germline V gene (reference sequence), CDR1 corresponds to MNHNY and CDR2 to SVGAGI. Its CDR3 holds 15 amino acids, cysteine through phenylalanine. The CDR3 DNA has 45 bases and is translated from base 1.

Library preparation employed PCR. TCRdb shows the sequencer as NextSeq 500. Bulk TCR libraries were made following a previously described method, with the TCR primers given in Table S5. Purification of total RNA was performed with the Qiagen AllPrep DNA/RNA kit. Before analysis, reads from multiple sequencing runs of one library were combined. In the original analysis: Reads were retained only if their TCR constant sequence matched exactly, and those retained reads were trimmed to 150 nt and grouped according to their 12-nt molecular barcodes. Reads within each barcode group were sub-clustered using a 15% Levenshtein threshold, and quality-weighted consensus sequences were constructed for each RNA molecule. Non-functional sequences were filtered out, along with any lower-count sequence sitting one edit away from another sequence. On the basis of fitting two negative binomial distributions, barcode sub-clusters with fewer than 20% of the maximum read count were discarded. TCRdb ran its own pipeline on the public reads, namely fastp trimming at Q25 and MiXCR clone calling, and kept in-frame beta chains. Under each unique CDR3 protein, matching rows form one entry showing the most common genes and DNA. TCRdb assigned the V and J calls; the authors' analysis was not used. The table for this sample lists about half a million distinct CDR3 sequences; roughly 26% of them were counted only once. The top ten clones comprise around 0.79% of the sample.

These data come from a study of molecular identifiers for immune sequencing clone quantification listed by TCRdb under 2018. At the level of the whole study: For a replicate experiment, the RNA from either approximately 20,000 or 100,000 naive CD8 T cells was divided into five aliquots, and four of those aliquots went on to sequencing. The study was a methods study using CD8 T cells to benchmark molecular-identifier clustering-based TCR repertoire sequencing (MIDCIRS) and TCR RNA copy counting. What the research found in general, with its limitations: A single cell's worth of spiked-in Jurkat TCR RNA was reported detectable even among approximately 930,000 naive CD8 T cells. In CMV-specific effector cells, over 99% of molecules were held by clones above 20 RNA copies, whereas under 1% of molecules were held by such clones in naive cells. When barcode sub-clustering was not used, chimeric consensus sequences inflated TCR diversity, with chimeras reaching as high as 47%. Spiked-in Jurkat TCR RNA (roughly 10 copies' worth), which is not part of the donor repertoire, was contained in the naive libraries. Modeling indicated 2.5 to 3.5 TCR RNA copies recovered per cell, compared with 7.5 to 10 by digital PCR, which implies a capture efficiency of approximately 30%. Highly expanded clone sizes could be underestimated if identical TCR molecules share a barcode.

Input material: naive CD8+ T cells from blood, with Jurkat cell RNA spiked in. The meaning of the sample's cell subset or site label: FACS-sorted CD8+CD4-CCR7+CD45RA+ naive T cells. The V and J genes are TRBV6-6 and TRBJ2-3, with 7 central nucleotides matching TRBD2. This clonotype was obtained from a human donor in good health. Some libraries in this study had Jurkat cell RNA spiked in. DNA sequence: TGTGCCAGCAGTTCAGGAGCGGGACCCACAGATACGCAGTATTTT. The encoded protein is CASSSGAGPTDTQYF.